These 14 T cell receptor beta chains were sequenced from one sample in a study of blood T cells in healthy people across ages. A J-beta primer mix and a sample-barcoded 5' primer were used in a second PCR of roughly 7 to 12 cycles. TCRdb reprocessed the 5' RACE reads with MiXCR, giving one entry per CDR3 protein. The table records some 700,000 distinct CDR3 sequences, about 20% of them present only once. The material sequenced was blood. These receptors all stem from a man in his 70s in good health.

The chain links TRBV7-2 to TRBJ1-2; D unresolved. V shed 1 base and J shed 0 bases, with 12 bases lying between them. CDR1 and CDR2 (germline): SGHTA, FQGNSA. CDR3 length equals 16 residues. The CDR3 bases are TGTGCCAGCAGCTTAGGGACCCCGGGAGCTAACTATGGCTACACCTTC. It codes for CASSLGTPGANYGYTF.

DNA for the CDR3: TGCAGTGCTAGCGAGACTCAGGGGGCTGGCGGCTACACCTTC. Translating gives CSASETQGAGGYTF. The chain links TRBV20-1 to TRBJ1-2; 8 bases match TRBD1. V was pared by 3 bases and J by 8 bases, with 11 bases of the junction left unmatched. The CDR3 has 14 amino acids. Germline values: CDR1 DFQATT, CDR2 SNEGSKA (reference sequence).

This clonotype has a handful of counts. The V call is TRBV28, the J call TRBJ2-7; D ambiguous. V was pared by 3 bases and J by 2 bases, with 5 bases between. The CDR3 is made up of 12 amino acids. CDR1 is MDHEN, CDR2 SYDVKM, per germline. CDR3 residues: CASSFAPYEQYF. CDR3 bases: TGTGCCAGCAGTTTCGCCCCCTACGAGCAGTACTTC.

This clonotype was found a few times. CDR3 sequence (DNA): TGTGCCAGCAGACTGACTAGCGCTTACAATGAGCAGTTCTTC. Protein product: CASRLTSAYNEQFF. The rearrangement links TRBV12-3 or TRBV12-4 to TRBJ2-1, with 8 bases aligning to TRBD2. CDR3 size: 14 residues. Trimming took 6 bases from V and 4 from J; bases not matched to a gene: 5.

The table lists this clonotype with a few counts. The chain uses TRBV6-6 and TRBJ2-2; D call uncertain. CDR1 is MNHNY and CDR2 is SVGAGI in the germline V gene (reference sequence). V lost 6 bases to trimming and J lost 4 bases, with 6 bases between them. The length of the CDR3 is 12 residues. The DNA of the CDR3 is TGTGCCAGCAGGTTCACCACCGGGGAGCTGTTTTTT. Translation: CASRFTTGELFF.

In this sample, this clonotype turned up a few times. The V call is TRBV18, the J call TRBJ1-4; tentative D call: TRBD1 (6 bases). Germline assignment: CDR1 KGHSH and CDR2 LQKENI. CDR3 length: 16 residues. Trimming removed 6 bases at V and 0 bases at J, with 14 bases between. The CDR3 sequence: CASSGQNLATNEKLFF. The CDR3 nucleotides read TGTGCCAGCTCCGGACAGAACCTTGCAACTAATGAAAAACTGTTTTTT.

This clonotype occurred a few times. The rearrangement joins TRBV25-1 to TRBJ2-5; perhaps TRBD1 as D (6 bases). Trimming shortened V by 4 bases and J by 3 bases, and 9 bases separated the two germline ends. In germline, CDR1 is MGHDK, CDR2 SYGVNS. The CDR3 is 13 amino acids. The CDR3 bases are TGTGCCAGCAGTGTCTACAGGGAAGAGACCCAGTACTTC. This translates into CASSVYREETQYF.

This chain connects TRBV15 to TRBJ1-1, with 8 bases fitting TRBD1. V lost 4 bases to trimming and J lost 5 bases; unmatched junction nucleotides: 12. Germline V gives CDR1 LNHNV, CDR2 YYDKDF (reference sequence). The CDR3 covers 16 residues. DNA of the CDR3: TGTGCCACCAGCAACCGGACAGGGCGTGGGAGGACTGAAGCTTTCTTT. Protein sequence: CATSNRTGRGRTEAFF.

This clonotype was observed at least ten times. The chain links TRBV20-1 to TRBJ2-5; no reliable D call. The J call may not be correct, given that the DNA end is closer to TRBJ2-7. The germline V gene has CDR1 DFQATT and CDR2 SNEGSKA (reference sequence). The CDR3 consists of 13 residues. CDR3 sequence reads: CSARDILRYEQYF. In nucleotides, the CDR3 is TGCAGTGCTAGAGATATTTTGAGGTACGAGCAGTACTTC.

In DNA form, the CDR3 reads TGTGCCCGGCAGGGACGGTACTTC. Translating gives CARQGRYF. The rearrangement joins TRBV6-5 to TRBJ2-7, with D perhaps matching TRBD1 or TRBD2 (5 bases each). Germline-derived CDR1 and CDR2 are MNHEY and SVGAGI. This CDR3 contains 8 residues. The V gene lost 11 bases and the J gene lost 12 bases, with 11 bases spanning the gap.

This clonotype showed up just a few times. V and J are TRBV29-1 and TRBJ2-5; maybe TRBD2 (5 bases). V dropped 7 bases and J dropped 4 bases, with 10 bases sitting between them. The germline CDR1 and CDR2 sequences are SQVTM and ANQGSEA. The CDR3 covers 11 residues. CDR3 protein: CSALEGETQYF. The CDR3 DNA sequence: TGCAGCGCTCTAGAGGGAGAGACCCAGTACTTC.

Concerning this clonotype itself: The junction departs from germline at one end; a sequencing error may be responsible. This chain links TRBV10-3 with TRBJ1-1, with 9 bases identical to TRBD1. The CDR3 is made up of 16 amino acids. Germline V gene sequence: CDR1 ENHRY, CDR2 SYGVKD. The CDR3 loop is CAISRGQGTGDTEAFF. DNA for the CDR3: TGTGCCATCAGCCGAGGACAGGGGACAGGAGACACTGAAGCCTTCTTT.

The V call is TRBV9, the J call TRBJ1-6; 7 bases agree with TRBD1. Looked up from germline, CDR1 is SGDLS and CDR2 is YYNGEE. This CDR3 has 13 amino acids. The V and J ends lost 4 bases and 12 bases, in that order; junction bases with no gene match: 7. The CDR3 protein is CASSRQGTEPLHF. CDR3 DNA sequence: TGTGCCAGCAGCAGACAGGGTACCGAACCCCTCCACTTT.

This clonotype was observed a few times. The chain couples TRBV16 to TRBJ2-7; D remains ambiguous. The germline CDR1 and CDR2 sequences are KGHSY and FQNENV. V dropped 7 bases and J dropped 3 bases, with 10 bases sitting between them. CDR3 length: 12 amino acids. CDR3 DNA sequence: TGTGCCAGCACTGACAACTACTACGAGCAGTACTTC. Translating gives CASTDNYYEQYF.